This TCR beta chain was sequenced during a study of Graves' ophthalmopathy and Graves' hyperthyroidism. V was pared by 4 bases and J by 3 bases, with 16 bases between. Looked up from germline, CDR1 is SNHLY and CDR2 is FYNNEI. The CDR3 contains 16 residues. Concerning this clonotype itself: Antigen unknown.

RNA transcripts were the template, and TCR beta CDR3 regions were amplified from them. HTBI primers were employed in first-round RT-PCR, then a second-round multiplex PCR followed. TCRdb re-called the multiplex PCR reads through MiXCR, storing one row per CDR3 protein. Of over a million distinct CDR3 sequences listed, approximately 35% are singletons. Findings and limits, study-wide: Among thyroid clonotypes expanded above 0.001 frequency, most also appeared in blood.

Orbital computed tomography and thyroid ultrasound, along with TRAb, serum thyroxine and clinical symptoms, underpinned diagnosis. This chain uses TRBV2 with TRBJ1-5; no clear D gene. The source of this sequence is an adult man with Graves' hyperthyroidism. Sequenced: peripheral blood or thyroid tissue (not recorded which). CDR3 amino acids: CASSASRRQPNQPQHF. DNA of the CDR3: TGTGCCAGCAGTGCGAGCAGGCGGCAGCCCAATCAGCCCCAGCATTTT.